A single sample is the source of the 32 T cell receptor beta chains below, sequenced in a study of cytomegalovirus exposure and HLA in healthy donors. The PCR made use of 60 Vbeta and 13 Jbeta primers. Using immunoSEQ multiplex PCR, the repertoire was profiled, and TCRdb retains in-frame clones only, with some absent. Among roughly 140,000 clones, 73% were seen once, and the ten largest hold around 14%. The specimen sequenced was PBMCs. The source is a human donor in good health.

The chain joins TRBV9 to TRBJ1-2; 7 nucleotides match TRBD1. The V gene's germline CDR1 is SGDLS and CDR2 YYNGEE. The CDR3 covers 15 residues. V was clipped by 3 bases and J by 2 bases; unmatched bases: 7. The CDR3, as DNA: TGTGCCAGCAGCGCGGTCTTACAGGGGAACTATGGCTACACCTTC. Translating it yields CASSAVLQGNYGYTF.

The CDR3 region is CASSDLSGPRYNEQFF. In DNA form, the CDR3 reads TGTGCCAGCAGTGACCTTAGTGGTCCTCGCTACAATGAGCAGTTCTTC. The chain is built from TRBV2 and TRBJ2-1; D uncertain. Trimming pared 3 bases from V and 3 bases from J, leaving 15 bases between. Germline assignment: CDR1 SNHLY and CDR2 FYNNEI. There are 16 residues in the CDR3. The whole variable domain, filled in from reference TRBV2 and TRBJ2-1, reads EPEVTQTPSHQVTQMGQEVILRCVPISNHLYFYWYRQILGQKVEFLVSFYNNEISEKSEIFDDQFSVERPDGSNFTLKIRSTKLEDSAMYFCASSDLSGPRYNEQFFGPGTRLTVL.

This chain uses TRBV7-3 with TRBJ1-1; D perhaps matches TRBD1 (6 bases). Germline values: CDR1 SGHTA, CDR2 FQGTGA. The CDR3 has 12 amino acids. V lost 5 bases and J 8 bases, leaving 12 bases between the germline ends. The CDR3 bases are TGTGCCAGCAGCCTAGGACAGCCAGAAGCTTTCTTT. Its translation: CASSLGQPEAFF.

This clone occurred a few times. CDR3 sequence reads: CASSPLGQGNNQPQHF. The CDR3 nucleotides are TGTGCCAGCTCACCACTGGGACAGGGGAACAATCAGCCCCAGCATTTT. The chain carries TRBV18 and TRBJ1-5; TRBD1 matches 10 bases. The CDR3 runs to 16 residues. Trimming cost V 1 base and J 3 bases; bases outside gene matches: 3. The germline V gene has CDR1 KGHSH and CDR2 LQKENI.

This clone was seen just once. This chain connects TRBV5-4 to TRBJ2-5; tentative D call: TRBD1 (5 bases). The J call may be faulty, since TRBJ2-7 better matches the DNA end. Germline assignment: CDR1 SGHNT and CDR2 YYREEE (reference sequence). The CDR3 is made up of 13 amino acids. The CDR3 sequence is CASSFRASYEQYF. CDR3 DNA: TGTGCCAGCAGCTTCAGGGCGTCCTACGAGCAGTACTTC.

This chain's CDR3 is CSASNERMQYF. The CDR3 region has the DNA TGCAGTGCTAGTAATGAGCGGATGCAGTATTTT. The rearrangement links TRBV20-1 to TRBJ2-3; D is possibly TRBD2 (5 bases). Germline CDR1 is DFQATT and CDR2 is SNEGSKA (reference sequence). This CDR3 has 11 residues. Trimming removed 3 bases from V and 11 bases from J, with 12 bases in between.

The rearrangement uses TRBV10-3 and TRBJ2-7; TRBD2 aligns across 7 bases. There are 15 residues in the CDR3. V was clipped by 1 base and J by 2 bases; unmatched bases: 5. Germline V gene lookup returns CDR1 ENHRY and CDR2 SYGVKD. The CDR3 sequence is CAISEFPGRAYEQYF. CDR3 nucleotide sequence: TGTGCCATCAGTGAGTTCCCGGGGAGGGCCTACGAGCAGTACTTC.

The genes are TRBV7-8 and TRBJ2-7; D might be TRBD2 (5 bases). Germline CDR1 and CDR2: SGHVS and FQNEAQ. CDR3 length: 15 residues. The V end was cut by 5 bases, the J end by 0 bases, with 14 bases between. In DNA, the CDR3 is TGTGCCAGCAGCCGCGGGCGGGTAGCCTCCTACGAGCAGTACTTC. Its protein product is CASSRGRVASYEQYF.

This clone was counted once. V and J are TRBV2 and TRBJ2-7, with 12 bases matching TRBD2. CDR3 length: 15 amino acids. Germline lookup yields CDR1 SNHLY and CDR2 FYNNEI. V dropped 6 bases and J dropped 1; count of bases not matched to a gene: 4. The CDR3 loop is CASRAGTSGSYEQYF. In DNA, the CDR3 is TGTGCCAGCAGGGCCGGGACTAGCGGGTCCTACGAGCAGTACTTC.

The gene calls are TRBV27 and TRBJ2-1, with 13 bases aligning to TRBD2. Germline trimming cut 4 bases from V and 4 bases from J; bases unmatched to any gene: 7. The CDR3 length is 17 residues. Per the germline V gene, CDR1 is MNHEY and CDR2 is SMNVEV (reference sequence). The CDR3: CASSSSGTSGIYNEQFF. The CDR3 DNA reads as TGTGCCAGCAGTTCCTCCGGGACTAGCGGGATATACAATGAGCAGTTCTTC.

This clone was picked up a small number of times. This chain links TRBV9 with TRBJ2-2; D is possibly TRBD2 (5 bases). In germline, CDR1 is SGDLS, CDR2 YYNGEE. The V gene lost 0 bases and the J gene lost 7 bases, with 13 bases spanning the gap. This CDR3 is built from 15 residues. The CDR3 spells CASSVVGYRGGELFF. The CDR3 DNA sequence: TGTGCCAGCAGCGTAGTGGGTTATCGGGGCGGGGAGCTGTTTTTT.

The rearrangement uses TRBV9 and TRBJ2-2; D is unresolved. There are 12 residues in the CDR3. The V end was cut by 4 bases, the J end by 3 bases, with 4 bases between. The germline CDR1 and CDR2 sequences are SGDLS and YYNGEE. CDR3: CASSPYTGELFF. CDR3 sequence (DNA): TGTGCCAGCAGCCCCTACACCGGGGAGCTGTTTTTT.

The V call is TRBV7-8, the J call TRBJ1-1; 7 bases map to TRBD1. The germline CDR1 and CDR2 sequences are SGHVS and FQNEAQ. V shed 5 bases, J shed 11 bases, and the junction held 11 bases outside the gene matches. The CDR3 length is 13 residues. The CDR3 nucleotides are TGTGCCAGCAGCCCCAAGTCCGGGACAGAGGCTTTCTTT. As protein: CASSPKSGTEAFF.

This CDR3 reads CASSQGQLSYEQYF. The CDR3 nucleotides read TGCGCCAGCAGCCAGGGACAGTTAAGCTACGAGCAGTACTTC. This chain joins TRBV4-1 and TRBJ2-7; 7 bases line up with TRBD1. The CDR3 extends over 14 amino acids. V lost 3 bases and J lost 3; bases outside the gene matches: 5. The germline V gene encodes CDR1 MGHRA and CDR2 YSYEKL.

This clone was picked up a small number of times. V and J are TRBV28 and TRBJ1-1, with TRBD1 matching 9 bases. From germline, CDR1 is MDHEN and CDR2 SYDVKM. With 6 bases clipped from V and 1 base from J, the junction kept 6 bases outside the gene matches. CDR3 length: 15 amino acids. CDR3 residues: CASRSYRGQNTEAFF. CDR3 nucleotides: TGTGCCAGCAGATCCTACAGGGGGCAGAACACTGAAGCTTTCTTT.

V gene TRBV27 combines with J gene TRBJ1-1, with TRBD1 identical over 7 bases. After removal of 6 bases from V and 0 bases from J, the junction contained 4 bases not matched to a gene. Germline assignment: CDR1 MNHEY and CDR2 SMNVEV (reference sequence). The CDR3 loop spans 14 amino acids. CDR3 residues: CASSRTGMNTEAFF. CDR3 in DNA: TGTGCCAGCAGCCGGACAGGTATGAACACTGAAGCTTTCTTT.

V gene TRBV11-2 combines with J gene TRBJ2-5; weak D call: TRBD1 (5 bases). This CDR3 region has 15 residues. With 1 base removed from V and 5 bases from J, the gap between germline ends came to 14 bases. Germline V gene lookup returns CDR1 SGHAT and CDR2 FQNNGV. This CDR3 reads CASSLGVQGVETQYF. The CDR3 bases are TGTGCCAGCAGCTTAGGGGTCCAAGGGGTTGAGACCCAGTACTTC.

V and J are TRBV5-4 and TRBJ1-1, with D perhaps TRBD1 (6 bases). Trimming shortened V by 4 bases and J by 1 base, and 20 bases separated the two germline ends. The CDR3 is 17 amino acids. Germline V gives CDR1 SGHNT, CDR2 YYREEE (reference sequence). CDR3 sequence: CASSQGSPTARNTEAFF. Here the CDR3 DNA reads TGTGCCAGCAGCCAGGGGTCACCCACGGCGAGGAACACTGAAGCTTTCTTT.

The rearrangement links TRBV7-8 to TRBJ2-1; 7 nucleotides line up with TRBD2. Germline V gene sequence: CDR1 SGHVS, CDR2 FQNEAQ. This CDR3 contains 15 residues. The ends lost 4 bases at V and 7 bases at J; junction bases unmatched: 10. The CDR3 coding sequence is TGTGCCAGCAGCTCCCGGGGACCAGCGGGAAATGAGCAGTTCTTC. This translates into CASSSRGPAGNEQFF.

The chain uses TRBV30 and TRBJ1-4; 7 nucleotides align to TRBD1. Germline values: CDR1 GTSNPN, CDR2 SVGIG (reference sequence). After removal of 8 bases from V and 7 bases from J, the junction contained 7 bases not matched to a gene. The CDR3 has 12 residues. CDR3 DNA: TGTGCCGGGAAACAGGGGTCTGAAAAACTGTTTTTT. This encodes CAGKQGSEKLFF.

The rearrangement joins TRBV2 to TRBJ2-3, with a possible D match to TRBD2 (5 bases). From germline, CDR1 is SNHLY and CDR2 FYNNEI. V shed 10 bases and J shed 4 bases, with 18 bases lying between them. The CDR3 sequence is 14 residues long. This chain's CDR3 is CATAVRESADTQYF. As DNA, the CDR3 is TGTGCCACGGCGGTTCGGGAAAGCGCAGATACGCAGTATTTT. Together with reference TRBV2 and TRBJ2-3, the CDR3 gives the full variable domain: EPEVTQTPSHQVTQMGQEVILRCVPISNHLYFYWYRQILGQKVEFLVSFYNNEISEKSEIFDDQFSVERPDGSNFTLKIRSTKLEDSAMYFCATAVRESADTQYFGPGTRLTVL.

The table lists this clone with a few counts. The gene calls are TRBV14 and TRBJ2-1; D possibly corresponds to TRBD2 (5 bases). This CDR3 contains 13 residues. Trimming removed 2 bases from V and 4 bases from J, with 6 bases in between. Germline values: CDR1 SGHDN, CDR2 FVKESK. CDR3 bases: TGTGCCAGCAGCCAACGGGGTTACAATGAGCAGTTCTTC. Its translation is CASSQRGYNEQFF.

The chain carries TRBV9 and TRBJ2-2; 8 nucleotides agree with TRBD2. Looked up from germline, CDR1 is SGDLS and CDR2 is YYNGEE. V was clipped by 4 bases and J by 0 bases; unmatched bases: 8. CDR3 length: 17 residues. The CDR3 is CASSSDTLAANTGELFF. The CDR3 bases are TGTGCCAGCAGCTCCGATACACTAGCGGCGAACACCGGGGAGCTGTTTTTT.

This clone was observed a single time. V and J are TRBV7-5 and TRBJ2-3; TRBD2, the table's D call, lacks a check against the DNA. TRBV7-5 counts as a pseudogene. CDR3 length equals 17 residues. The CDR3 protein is CARSLGLAGGPTDTQYF. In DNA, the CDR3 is TGTGCCAGAAGCTTAGGCCTAGCGGGAGGGCCGACAGATACGCAGTATTTT.

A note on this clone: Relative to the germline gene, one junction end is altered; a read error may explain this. The CDR3 DNA sequence: TGTTCCAGCAGCGTTGGGACTAGCTACGAGCAGTACTTC. Its translation is CSSSVGTSYEQYF. The chain employs TRBV7-9 and TRBJ2-7, with 8 bases identical to TRBD2. Germline V lookup: CDR1 SEHNR, CDR2 FQNEAQ (reference sequence). The CDR3 covers 13 residues.

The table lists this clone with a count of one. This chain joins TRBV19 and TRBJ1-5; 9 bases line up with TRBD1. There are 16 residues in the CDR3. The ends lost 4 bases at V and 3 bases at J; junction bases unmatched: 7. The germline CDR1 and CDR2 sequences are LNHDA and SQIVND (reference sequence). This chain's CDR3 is CASSTDRGIVNQPQHF. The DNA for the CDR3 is TGTGCCAGTAGTACGGACAGGGGTATAGTCAATCAGCCCCAGCATTTT.

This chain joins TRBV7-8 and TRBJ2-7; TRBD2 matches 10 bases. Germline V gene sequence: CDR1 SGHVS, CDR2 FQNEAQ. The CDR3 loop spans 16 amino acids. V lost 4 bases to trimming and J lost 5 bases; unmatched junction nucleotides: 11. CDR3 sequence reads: CASSSVGLAQYDEQYF. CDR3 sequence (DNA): TGTGCCAGCAGCTCGGTGGGACTAGCGCAGTATGACGAGCAGTACTTC.

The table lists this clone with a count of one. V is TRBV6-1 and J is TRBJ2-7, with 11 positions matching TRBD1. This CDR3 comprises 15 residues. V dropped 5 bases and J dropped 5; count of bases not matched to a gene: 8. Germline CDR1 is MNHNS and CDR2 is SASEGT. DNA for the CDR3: TGTGCCAGCAGTCCCGGGACAGGGGGATTCGACGAGCAGTACTTC. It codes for CASSPGTGGFDEQYF.

The CDR3, as DNA: TGTGCCTCTCGAGGGGCAGGGGAAAACTATGGCTACACCTTC. Its protein is CASRGAGENYGYTF. The rearrangement joins TRBV6-5 to TRBJ1-2, with D possibly matching TRBD1 (6 bases). V lost 11 bases and J 2 bases, leaving 18 bases between the germline ends. The germline V gene has CDR1 MNHEY and CDR2 SVGAGI. The CDR3 has 14 residues.

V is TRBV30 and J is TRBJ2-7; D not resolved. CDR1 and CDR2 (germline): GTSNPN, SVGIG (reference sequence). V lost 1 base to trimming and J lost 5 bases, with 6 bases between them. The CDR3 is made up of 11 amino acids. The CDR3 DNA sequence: TGTGCCTGGAGTGGGAGCGACGAGCAGTACTTC. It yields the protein CAWSGSDEQYF.

As DNA, the CDR3 is TGTGCCAGCAGCCACATTGGAAACACCATATATTTT. Its translation is CASSHIGNTIYF. This chain joins TRBV7-2 and TRBJ1-3; D is ambiguous. Looked up from germline, CDR1 is SGHTA and CDR2 is FQGNSA. This CDR3 has 12 amino acids. The V and J ends lost 5 bases and 3 bases respectively, with 5 bases between them.

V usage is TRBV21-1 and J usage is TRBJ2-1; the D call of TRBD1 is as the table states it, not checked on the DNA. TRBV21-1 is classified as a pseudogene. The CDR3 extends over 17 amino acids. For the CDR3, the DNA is TGTGCCAGCAGCACCACGGGACAGGGTAAGAACAACAATGAGCAGTTCTTC. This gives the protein CASSTTGQGKNNNEQFF.